A single sample gave rise to the 16 T cell receptor beta chains below, sequenced in a study of blood T cell repertoires in COVID-19. TCRdb keeps only in-frame clones here, not all; method: immunoSEQ multiplex PCR. The sample lists about 71,000 clones; roughly nine tenths were seen once. Source material: peripheral blood. The receptors here all came from a man in his fifties or sixties with acute or convalescent COVID-19.

The chain links TRBV7-2 to TRBJ2-7, with D possibly TRBD2 on 5 matching bases. The germline V gene has CDR1 SGHTA and CDR2 FQGNSA. This CDR3 comprises 16 residues. V was clipped by 0 bases and J by 2 bases, with 14 bases between them. DNA for the CDR3: TGTGCCAGCAGCTTAGCGGGCGGACTCAGCACCTACGAGCAGTACGTC. It specifies CASSLAGGLSTYEQYV.

V and J are TRBV12-5 and TRBJ2-7; 8 nucleotides match TRBD1. The CDR3 runs to 19 residues. J lost 2 bases, V lost 0 bases, and 15 bases had no gene match. Germline V CDR1 and CDR2: LGHNT, FRNRAP. DNA of the CDR3: TGTGCTAGTGGTTTGGTACGCGACAGGGGAACAAGTAGCGCCTACGAGCAGTACTTC. This codes for CASGLVRDRGTSSAYEQYF.

The chain carries TRBV2 and TRBJ1-6; a weak D match, TRBD1 (5 bases). This CDR3 comprises 13 residues. V dropped 8 bases and J dropped 10 bases, with 15 bases sitting between them. Germline loops: CDR1 SNHLY, CDR2 FYNNEI. The CDR3 region has the DNA TGTGCCAGCCTCTTCAGGGAAGGCTCACCCCTCCACTTT. It translates to CASLFREGSPLHF. Supplemented by reference TRBV2 and TRBJ1-6, the full variable domain reads EPEVTQTPSHQVTQMGQEVILRCVPISNHLYFYWYRQILGQKVEFLVSFYNNEISEKSEIFDDQFSVERPDGSNFTLKIRSTKLEDSAMYFCASLFREGSPLHFGNGTRLTVT.

This chain uses TRBV11-3 with TRBJ2-2; TRBD2 agrees at 7 bases. The V segment lost 2 bases and the J segment 1 base; nucleotides outside the gene matches: 4. Germline loops: CDR1 SGHNT, CDR2 YENEEA. The CDR3 is 16 residues long. CDR3 sequence reads: CASSLFGGGNTGELFF. The CDR3 nucleotides read TGTGCCAGCAGCTTATTCGGCGGGGGGAACACCGGGGAGCTGTTTTTT.

The chain carries TRBV10-3 and TRBJ2-7; D remains ambiguous. Germline CDR1 and CDR2: ENHRY and SYGVKD. There are 13 residues in the CDR3. V gave up 0 bases and J gave up 1 base, with 4 bases separating them. CDR3 nucleotides: TGTGCCATCAGTGAGTCTGAGTCCTACGAGCAGTACTTC. Translating gives CAISESESYEQYF.

This chain uses TRBV5-8 with TRBJ2-7; D is undetermined. The germline gives CDR1 SGHTS, CDR2 YDEGEE. This CDR3 comprises 15 residues. V gave up 0 bases and J gave up 1 base, with 11 bases separating them. CDR3 bases: TGTGCCAGCAGCTTGGGACACACGATATCCTACGAGCAGTACTTC. Translated: CASSLGHTISYEQYF.

The chain couples TRBV9 to TRBJ2-5; 7 nucleotides line up with TRBD1. Per the germline V gene, CDR1 is SGDLS and CDR2 is YYNGEE. The CDR3 totals 15 residues. The V segment lost 0 bases and the J segment 5 bases; nucleotides outside the gene matches: 7. The CDR3 DNA sequence: TGTGCCAGCAGCGTAGACAGGGGCGGACGGGAGACCCAGTACTTC. Protein sequence: CASSVDRGGRETQYF.

This rearrangement joins TRBV3-1 (or the pseudogene TRBV3-2) to TRBJ2-1, with D perhaps TRBD1 (5 bases). In germline, CDR1 is LGHDT, CDR2 YNNKEL (reference sequence). The CDR3 spans 15 residues. V was shortened by 1 base and J by 4 bases, with 11 bases between the two germline ends. In DNA, the CDR3 is TGTGCCAGCAGCCAAGCCCTGCGACAGTACAATGAGCAGTTCTTC. Its translation is CASSQALRQYNEQFF.

The chain carries TRBV28 and TRBJ2-2, with 9 bases lining up with TRBD1. Germline V gives CDR1 MDHEN, CDR2 SYDVKM. With 11 bases clipped from V and 7 bases from J, the junction kept 11 bases outside the gene matches. The CDR3 sequence is 14 residues long. CDR3 loop: CAGEDRGTGGELFF. The CDR3 bases are TGTGCCGGCGAGGACAGGGGAACTGGCGGGGAGCTGTTTTTT.

The chain is built from TRBV11-3 and TRBJ1-1; 10 bases align to TRBD1. The V and J ends lost 5 bases and 6 bases, in that order; junction bases with no gene match: 15. The length of the CDR3 is 17 residues. Germline CDR1 SGHNT, CDR2 YENEEA. As DNA, the CDR3 is TGTGCCAGCAGCCAAGAGATCGGGACAGGGGCCAAGGCTGAAGCTTTCTTT. Translating it yields CASSQEIGTGAKAEAFF.

This clone has just one count. V usage is TRBV19 and J usage is TRBJ1-2; 8 nucleotides match TRBD1. V shed 9 bases and J 6 bases; nucleotides not matched to a gene: 12. Germline V gene sequence: CDR1 LNHDA, CDR2 SQIVND (reference sequence). The CDR3 runs 14 residues. For the CDR3, the DNA is TGTGCCAGCCAACTTCAGGGACAGGAAGATGGCTACACCTTC. It yields the protein CASQLQGQEDGYTF.

CDR3 residues: CASSHVWGQKNEKLFF. CDR3 sequence (DNA): TGTGCCAGCAGCCACGTGTGGGGACAGAAAAATGAAAAACTGTTTTTT. V and J are TRBV7-9 and TRBJ1-4; 7 nucleotides line up with TRBD1. Losses at the gene ends were 5 bases for V and 5 bases for J; bases not matched to a gene: 11. Per germline, CDR1 SEHNR and CDR2 FQNEAQ (reference sequence). The length of the CDR3 is 16 residues.

V and J are TRBV21-1 and TRBJ1-5; the table's D call TRBD1 went unverified against the DNA. TRBV21-1 represents a pseudogene. CDR3 size: 14 residues. The CDR3 protein is CASRQGHSNQPQHF. DNA of the CDR3: TGTGCCAGCAGGCAGGGCCATAGCAATCAGCCCCAGCATTTT.

The chain couples TRBV18 to TRBJ1-1, with 12 positions matching TRBD1. The trim removed 1 base at V and 4 bases at J, leaving 7 bases unmatched. The CDR3 is 17 residues long. Germline CDR1 and CDR2: KGHSH and LQKENI. The CDR3 is CASSPQGQGAGGTEAFF. The CDR3 DNA reads as TGTGCCAGCTCACCACAGGGACAGGGGGCCGGGGGCACTGAAGCTTTCTTT. Filled out from reference TRBV18 and TRBJ1-1, the complete variable domain reads NAGVMQNPRHLVRRRGQEARLRCSPMKGHSHVYWYRQLPEEGLKFMVYLQKENIIDESGMPKERFSAEFPKEGPSILRIQQVVRGDSAAYFCASSPQGQGAGGTEAFFGQGTRLTVV.

This sequence joins TRBV15 and TRBJ1-4; no reliable D call. This CDR3 region has 13 residues. Germline V gene data show CDR1 as LNHNV and CDR2 as YYDKDF (reference sequence). Trimming left V 2 bases short and J 6 bases short, with 7 bases between. DNA for the CDR3: TGTGCCACCAGCAGACGTCGGGATGAAAAACTGTTTTTT. It yields the protein CATSRRRDEKLFF.

The chain couples TRBV5-1 to TRBJ2-3, with TRBD2 matching over 9 bases. Trimming cost V 3 bases and J 5 bases; bases outside gene matches: 10. The CDR3 is 16 residues long. The germline V gene has CDR1 SGHRS and CDR2 YFSETQ. The DNA of the CDR3 is TGCGCCAGCAGCTGGGGGACTAGCCCCGCCGGAGATACGCAGTATTTT. This gives the protein CASSWGTSPAGDTQYF.